The 25 T cell receptor beta chains below were found in one sample sequenced in a study of tumour-infiltrating T cells in Burkitt lymphoma. The protocol was immunoSEQ multiplex PCR, while the TCRdb copy is restricted to in-frame clones and leaves out a portion. The data show around 1,600 clones, around 18% seen once. Input material: tumor tissue. The receptors here all came from a human donor with diffuse large B-cell lymphoma.

The chain employs TRBV15 and TRBJ2-4, with D tentatively TRBD1 (6 bases). V was clipped by 1 base and J by 2 bases, with 15 bases between them. Germline V gene lookup returns CDR1 LNHNV and CDR2 YYDKDF (reference sequence). The CDR3 extends over 17 amino acids. Written as DNA, the CDR3 is TGTGCCACCAGCAGAGTGGCTTCCGGGACACCCAAAAACATTCAGTACTTC. Encoded protein: CATSRVASGTPKNIQYF.

The chain recombines TRBV10-3 with TRBJ2-6; D may be TRBD1 (6 bases). The CDR3 is 18 residues long. Germline CDR1 reads ENHRY; CDR2 reads SYGVKD. V was clipped by 6 bases and J by 0 bases, with 18 bases between them. As DNA, the CDR3 is TGTGCCATCAGCGTTAGACAGGAGGACCTCTCTGGGGCCAACGTCCTGACTTTC. As protein: CAISVRQEDLSGANVLTF.

The table lists this clone with a few counts. The chain employs TRBV13 and TRBJ1-1; D gene unclear. The CDR3 extends over 12 amino acids. The germline V gene encodes CDR1 PRHDT and CDR2 FYEKMQ (reference sequence). V lost 2 bases to trimming and J lost 10 bases, with 11 bases between them. DNA of the CDR3: TGTGCCAGCAGCTTATCCCAAGGGCGAGCTTTCTTT. Translated: CASSLSQGRAFF.

The chain couples TRBV6-5 to TRBJ1-4; D remains ambiguous. Deletions cut 3 bases from V and 4 bases from J, with 12 bases between. Germline V gene sequence: CDR1 MNHEY, CDR2 SVGAGI. This CDR3 has 15 residues. The CDR3 region is CASSYFGSLNEKLFF. The CDR3 region has the DNA TGTGCCAGCAGTTATTTCGGCAGCCTTAATGAAAAACTGTTTTTT.

The chain uses TRBV6-5 and TRBJ2-7; perhaps TRBD2 as D (6 bases). The CDR3 runs to 14 residues. The germline V and J ends were trimmed by 0 bases and 2 bases, with 8 bases remaining between them. Germline CDR1 and CDR2: MNHEY and SVGAGI. Here the CDR3 reads CASSYSGGTYEQYF. CDR3 DNA sequence: TGTGCCAGCAGTTACTCTGGAGGGACCTACGAGCAGTACTTC.

This clone was counted between two and nine times. V and J are TRBV4-1 and TRBJ2-6, with unresolved D. In germline, CDR1 is MGHRA, CDR2 YSYEKL. This CDR3 contains 15 residues. The germline V and J ends were trimmed by 6 bases and 4 bases, with 13 bases remaining between them. This CDR3 is CASRAPRRGANVLTF. The CDR3 region has the DNA TGCGCCAGCAGGGCCCCTCGACGGGGGGCCAACGTCCTGACTTTC.

The rearrangement links TRBV4-1 to TRBJ1-1, with D perhaps matching TRBD1 (6 bases). The CDR3 contains 18 residues. V gave up 1 base and J gave up 1 base, with 19 bases separating them. The V gene's germline CDR1 is MGHRA and CDR2 YSYEKL. CDR3 coding DNA: TGCGCCAGCAGCCAAGTCCCCCCCCCACAGGGTACGAACACTGAAGCTTTCTTT. Residues: CASSQVPPPQGTNTEAFF.

The chain combines TRBV10-2 with TRBJ2-1; 9 bases line up with TRBD2. V lost 8 bases, J lost 6 bases, and 11 bases stayed unmatched. CDR3 length: 15 amino acids. Per the germline V gene, CDR1 is WSHSY and CDR2 is SAAADI. CDR3 bases: TGCGCCAGCCTTGGGAGAGCGGGAGGACGCAATGAGCAGTTCTTC. Its translation is CASLGRAGGRNEQFF.

This clone showed up just a few times. CDR3 residues: CASSDPAWGVNEKLFF. CDR3 DNA sequence: TGTGCCAGCAGTGACCCTGCGTGGGGCGTGAATGAAAAACTGTTTTTT. The chain is built from TRBV6-1 and TRBJ1-4; D might be TRBD1 (5 bases). Germline values: CDR1 MNHNS, CDR2 SASEGT. The CDR3 covers 16 residues. V gave up 3 bases and J gave up 5 bases, with 16 bases separating them.

This clone was counted only a few times. The chain combines TRBV19 with TRBJ1-5, with 10 positions matching TRBD1. CDR3 size: 16 residues. Per the germline V gene, CDR1 is LNHDA and CDR2 is SQIVND (reference sequence). The V segment lost 3 bases and the J segment 6 bases; nucleotides outside the gene matches: 8. For the CDR3, the DNA is TGTGCCAGTAGTATCGGGGGACAGGGGCAAACTCAGCCCCAGCATTTT. This codes for CASSIGGQGQTQPQHF.

The sample holds a few counts of this clone. The V and J genes are TRBV14 and TRBJ1-1; 7 positions agree with TRBD1. Trimming cost V 3 bases and J 12 bases; bases outside gene matches: 4. Per the germline V gene, CDR1 is SGHDN and CDR2 is FVKESK. The CDR3 sequence is 11 residues long. CDR3 bases: TGTGCCAGCAGCCACGCGACAGGGACTTTCTTT. Protein: CASSHATGTFF.

This clone was observed a handful of times. This sequence joins TRBV11-1 and TRBJ2-3; no reliable D call. In germline, CDR1 is SGHAT, CDR2 FQDESV (reference sequence). Trimming took off 2 bases at V and 6 bases at J, with 9 bases between the two ends. The CDR3 spans 13 residues. The CDR3 reads CASSLLRRDTQYF. The DNA of the CDR3 is TGTGCCAGCAGCTTACTGCGCCGGGATACGCAGTATTTT.

The sample holds a few counts of this clone. This chain joins TRBV29-1 and TRBJ2-6; TRBD2 agrees at 10 bases. Germline V lookup: CDR1 SQVTM, CDR2 ANQGSEA. The CDR3 extends over 17 amino acids. V trimming: 4 bases; J trimming: 0 bases; junction bases outside the gene matches: 6. The CDR3 is CSVAAGTSVSGANVLTF. The CDR3 region has the DNA TGCAGCGTTGCTGCTGGGACTAGCGTCTCTGGGGCCAACGTCCTGACTTTC.

The chain links TRBV10-1 to TRBJ1-1; weak D call: TRBD1 (6 bases). Germline V gene lookup returns CDR1 WNHNN and CDR2 SYGVQD (reference sequence). The ends were cut back, 0 bases at V and 1 base at J, with 6 bases in the middle. This CDR3 spans 14 amino acids. CDR3 region: CASSESGGNTEAFF. The CDR3 DNA reads TGCGCCAGCAGTGAGTCAGGGGGGAACACTGAAGCTTTCTTT.

The rearrangement joins TRBV10-3 to TRBJ2-1; 7 positions match TRBD1. CDR1 ENHRY and CDR2 SYGVKD come from the germline V gene. The ends lost 2 bases at V and 4 bases at J; junction bases unmatched: 5. The CDR3 spans 15 residues. CDR3 nucleotide sequence: TGTGCCATCAGTGAGGACGGACAGGTATACAATGAGCAGTTCTTC. This encodes CAISEDGQVYNEQFF.

This sequence joins TRBV6-4 and TRBJ2-2; no firm D call. In germline, CDR1 is MRHNA, CDR2 SNTAGT. The CDR3 covers 14 residues. V dropped 4 bases and J dropped 4 bases, with 10 bases sitting between them. The CDR3, as DNA: TGTGCCAGCAGTGCCACCCCGGGCACCGGGGAGCTGTTTTTT. It translates to CASSATPGTGELFF.

This clone was seen a few times. The rearrangement uses TRBV9 and TRBJ2-7, with D hard to call. Germline V gene data show CDR1 as SGDLS and CDR2 as YYNGEE. Trimming left V 0 bases short and J 11 bases short, with 12 bases between. The CDR3 is 12 residues long. CDR3 nucleotide sequence: TGTGCCAGCAGCGTAGAGGATGGGATCAAGTACTTC. It encodes CASSVEDGIKYF.

The J gene is TRBJ1-5, the V gene TRBV19; D not resolved. Trimming took 3 bases from V and 2 from J, leaving 11 bases between them. This CDR3 is 15 amino acids long. Germline V gene lookup returns CDR1 LNHDA and CDR2 SQIVND (reference sequence). In DNA form, the CDR3 reads TGTGCCAGTAGTATGAACGTAAAGGGCAATCAGCCCCAGCATTTT. This gives the protein CASSMNVKGNQPQHF.

The rearrangement joins TRBV11-2 to TRBJ2-1, with D uncertain. CDR3 size: 14 residues. Trimming shortened V by 0 bases and J by 3 bases, and 6 bases separated the two germline ends. CDR1 is SGHAT, CDR2 FQNNGV, per germline. CDR3 in DNA: TGTGCCAGCAGCTTAGACGCGAGCTACAATGAGCAGTTCTTC. Its protein product is CASSLDASYNEQFF.

The V call is TRBV7-2, the J call TRBJ2-3; 15 positions match TRBD2. The germline gives CDR1 SGHTA, CDR2 FQGNSA. The CDR3 runs to 16 residues. V shed 4 bases, J shed 5 bases, and the junction held 4 bases outside the gene matches. The CDR3 protein is CASSWGLAGGGDTQYF. DNA for the CDR3: TGTGCCAGCAGCTGGGGACTAGCGGGAGGAGGAGATACGCAGTATTTT.

The chain couples TRBV30 to TRBJ1-5; D is possibly TRBD1 (6 bases). Germline CDR1 reads GTSNPN; CDR2 reads SVGIG (reference sequence). The CDR3 has 13 amino acids. Trimming removed 1 base from V and 6 bases from J, with 10 bases in between. CDR3 sequence reads: CAWSEGDTQPQHF. The CDR3 DNA follows: TGTGCCTGGAGTGAGGGGGACACTCAGCCCCAGCATTTT.

This clone was seen only a few times. This rearrangement joins TRBV4-1 to TRBJ1-5, with 7 bases fitting TRBD1. The ends lost 0 bases at V and 2 bases at J; junction bases unmatched: 4. The CDR3 covers 16 residues. Germline V gene sequence: CDR1 MGHRA, CDR2 YSYEKL. CDR3 nucleotides: TGCGCCAGCAGCCAAGAGCTCGACAGGGGCAATCAGCCCCAGCATTTT. The encoded protein is CASSQELDRGNQPQHF.

Turning to this clone: A much larger clone differs by one base, so this may be a read error. The V gene is TRBV25-1, the J gene TRBJ2-1; D is unresolved. CDR1 is MGHDK, CDR2 SYGVNS, per germline. This CDR3 has 11 residues. V was clipped by 10 bases and J by 9 bases, with 13 bases between them. The CDR3: CANRSLSEQFF. CDR3 nucleotides: TGTGCCAACAGATCACTCAGTGAGCAGTTCTTC.

The chain uses TRBV7-9 and TRBJ2-5; 7 nucleotides match TRBD2. CDR1 SEHNR and CDR2 FQNEAQ come from the germline V gene (reference sequence). Trimming cost V 8 bases and J 2 bases; bases outside gene matches: 14. The CDR3 runs 16 residues. The CDR3 DNA sequence: TGTGCCAGCGCCAAATCGACTAGCAGTTGGCAAGAGACCCAGTACTTC. The encoded protein is CASAKSTSSWQETQYF. Drawing the rest from reference TRBV7-9 and TRBJ2-5, the complete variable domain is DTGVSQNPRHKITKRGQNVTFRCDPISEHNRLYWYRQTLGQGPEFLTYFQNEAQLEKSRLLSDRFSAERPKGSFSTLEIQRTEQGDSAMYLCASAKSTSSWQETQYFGPGTRLLVL.

This clone was counted once. The chain uses TRBV30 and TRBJ1-3; possible D gene TRBD1, 6 bases. V lost 5 bases to trimming and J lost 15 bases, with 26 bases between them. CDR3 length: 14 residues. Germline V CDR1 and CDR2: GTSNPN, SVGIG (reference sequence). The CDR3 DNA sequence: TGTGCCTGGCTAAACACAGGGTATGGAAACACTAGATATTTT. It is translated as CAWLNTGYGNTRYF.